The next 24 T cell receptor beta chains were all read from a single sample in a study of CD8 T cells in ankylosing spondylitis. Broader study findings: For ankylosing spondylitis blood, a TCR beta motif of 7 or 8 highly homologous variants appeared characteristic.

Each CDR3 protein is one row after TCRdb ran MiXCR on the 5' RACE reads. In the table there are about 700,000 distinct CDR3 sequences, roughly 20% of which are singletons. No antigen is known for these receptors. The sequenced sample consisted of blood, either unsorted or a sorted T cell fraction (not recorded which). The origin of the receptors is a male donor with ankylosing spondylitis.

Only a few counts were recorded for this clonotype. The chain employs TRBV6-5 and TRBJ2-5; D unclear. The CDR3 loop spans 15 amino acids. CDR1 and CDR2 from the germline V gene are MNHEY and SVGAGI. The V gene lost 2 bases and the J gene lost 1 base, with 11 bases spanning the gap. The CDR3 nucleotides are TGTGCCAGCAGTTACACCACAGATCTCCAAGAGACCCAGTACTTC. It is translated as CASSYTTDLQETQYF.

This clonotype was recorded once. This chain uses TRBV20-1 with TRBJ2-2; weak D call: TRBD2 (6 bases). This CDR3 spans 16 amino acids. Germline lookup yields CDR1 DFQATT and CDR2 SNEGSKA (reference sequence). Trimming removed 6 bases at V and 2 bases at J, with 19 bases between. The CDR3 nucleotides read TGCAGTGCCCGGAATCGGGTTAGCGGTAACACCGGGGAGCTGTTTTTT. Its translation: CSARNRVSGNTGELFF.

This clonotype was recorded many times. The rearrangement joins TRBV10-3 to TRBJ2-3; the match to TRBD2 covers 9 bases. CDR1 and CDR2 (germline): ENHRY, SYGVKD. V gave up 10 bases and J gave up 6 bases; unmatched junction bases: 8. The CDR3 length is 13 residues. In DNA form, the CDR3 reads TGTGCCACCGAAGCGGGAGGTGGGGATACGCAGTATTTT. Its translation: CATEAGGGDTQYF.

The table lists this clonotype with a few counts. This chain links TRBV4-1 with TRBJ1-6, with D hard to call. Germline values: CDR1 MGHRA, CDR2 YSYEKL. Between the trimmed V and J ends, which lost 5 bases and 4 bases, there was a span of 12 bases. The CDR3 consists of 15 residues. CDR3 nucleotides: TGCGCCAGCAGCGACCTTGGGCCTTATAATTCACCCCTCCACTTT. Its translation: CASSDLGPYNSPLHF.

This chain links TRBV6-2 or TRBV6-3 with TRBJ1-2; D uncertain. Trimming took off 7 bases at V and 0 bases at J, with 9 bases between the two ends. This CDR3 is 13 amino acids long. CDR1 MNHEY and CDR2 SVGEGT come from the germline V gene. The CDR3 nucleotides read TGTGCCAGCACCGATGTCGCTAACTATGGCTACACCTTC. This sequence encodes CASTDVANYGYTF.

V is TRBV6-2 or TRBV6-3 and J is TRBJ2-1, with TRBD2 matching over 9 bases. This CDR3 has 16 amino acids. Germline V lookup: CDR1 MNHEY, CDR2 SVGEGT. Trimming cost V 8 bases and J 4 bases; bases outside gene matches: 12. CDR3 amino acids: CASAGAGGLAYNEQFF. The CDR3 DNA reads TGTGCCAGCGCCGGGGCGGGAGGGCTCGCGTACAATGAGCAGTTCTTC.

This sequence joins TRBV6-5 and TRBJ1-2; the D gene is possibly TRBD1 (5 bases). The CDR3 covers 15 residues. Germline assignment: CDR1 MNHEY and CDR2 SVGAGI. Trimming cost V 3 bases and J 5 bases, with 16 bases left between them. CDR3 sequence reads: CASSYSFRATYGYTF. The CDR3 DNA is TGTGCCAGCAGTTATTCCTTCAGGGCGACTTATGGCTACACCTTC.

The rearrangement links TRBV5-1 to TRBJ2-3; 15 bases map to TRBD2. V lost 3 bases to trimming and J lost 4 bases; unmatched junction nucleotides: 6. The CDR3 is 17 amino acids. Per germline, CDR1 SGHRS and CDR2 YFSETQ. This CDR3 is CASSSGLAGGPADTQYF. For the CDR3, the DNA is TGCGCCAGCAGCTCCGGACTAGCGGGAGGGCCTGCAGATACGCAGTATTTT.

This clonotype was counted once. This rearrangement joins TRBV5-6 to TRBJ2-7; TRBD1 aligns across 12 bases. V trimming: 4 bases; J trimming: 4 bases; junction bases outside the gene matches: 6. From germline, CDR1 is SGHDT and CDR2 YYEEEE. This CDR3 is built from 15 residues. CDR3 sequence: CASSGDRGRWYEQYF. DNA for the CDR3: TGTGCCAGCAGCGGGGACAGGGGGCGGTGGTACGAGCAGTACTTC.

The rearrangement links TRBV6-5 to TRBJ2-3; tentative D call: TRBD2 (6 bases). Trimming removed 2 bases from V and 0 bases from J, with 9 bases in between. The CDR3 spans 15 residues. Germline lookup yields CDR1 MNHEY and CDR2 SVGAGI. This CDR3 reads CASSYGGISTDTQYF. The CDR3 DNA follows: TGTGCCAGCAGTTACGGGGGGATTAGCACAGATACGCAGTATTTT.

This clonotype came up a few times. CDR3 coding DNA: TGTGCCAGCAGCGACAGGGGAGGTGAAGCTTTCTTT. Amino acid sequence: CASSDRGGEAFF. The V and J genes are TRBV7-9 and TRBJ1-1; 8 nucleotides line up with TRBD1. V lost 5 bases to trimming and J lost 7 bases; unmatched junction nucleotides: 3. CDR3 size: 12 residues. The V gene's germline CDR1 is SEHNR and CDR2 FQNEAQ (reference sequence).

There are a few counts of this clonotype. The CDR3 region has the DNA TGTGCCAGCCGTATTTTCCGGGGCGAAGACACTGAAGCTTTCTTT. Protein sequence: CASRIFRGEDTEAFF. The chain employs TRBV7-9 and TRBJ1-1; a possible D gene is TRBD1 (5 bases). The CDR3 runs to 15 residues. From germline, CDR1 is SEHNR and CDR2 FQNEAQ (reference sequence). The ends were cut back, 8 bases at V and 3 bases at J, with 19 bases in the middle. Together with reference TRBV7-9 and TRBJ1-1, the CDR3 gives the full variable domain: DTGVSQNPRHKITKRGQNVTFRCDPISEHNRLYWYRQTLGQGPEFLTYFQNEAQLEKSRLLSDRFSAERPKGSFSTLEIQRTEQGDSAMYLCASRIFRGEDTEAFFGQGTRLTVV.

V usage is TRBV29-1 and J usage is TRBJ1-1, with D unresolved. V lost 1 base to trimming and J lost 4 bases, with 13 bases between them. The CDR3 contains 14 residues. Germline CDR1 and CDR2: SQVTM and ANQGSEA. The CDR3, as DNA: TGCAGCGTTGAAGGTCGAGGACGGACCACTGAAGCTTTCTTT. Protein product: CSVEGRGRTTEAFF.

This clonotype occurred a few times. The genes are TRBV29-1 and TRBJ1-1, with D possibly TRBD1 on 5 matching bases. The CDR3 length is 11 residues. Germline lookup yields CDR1 SQVTM and CDR2 ANQGSEA. V was shortened by 7 bases and J by 4 bases, with 10 bases between the two germline ends. Here the CDR3 DNA reads TGCAGCGGTCTCGACAGCACTGAAGCTTTCTTT. Its protein is CSGLDSTEAFF.

On this clonotype itself: A read error may produce the germline difference seen at one junction end. The V gene is TRBV11-1, the J gene TRBJ2-7, with D possibly called TRBD1 or TRBD2 (5 bases each). This CDR3 has 15 residues. Looked up from germline, CDR1 is SGHAT and CDR2 is FQDESV (reference sequence). The CDR3: CASSLAPGFGHEQYF. CDR3 in DNA: TGTGCCAGCAGCCTAGCACCAGGGTTTGGGCACGAGCAGTACTTC.

The table lists this clonotype with a few counts. The V and J genes are TRBV29-1 and TRBJ1-2; TRBD1 matches at 8 bases. Germline CDR1 reads SQVTM; CDR2 reads ANQGSEA. The CDR3 covers 13 residues. V was clipped by 0 bases and J by 8 bases; unmatched bases: 5. This CDR3 reads CSVEEGDRRGYTF. The CDR3 DNA reads as TGCAGCGTTGAAGAGGGGGACAGGCGCGGCTACACCTTC.

The chain combines TRBV20-1 with TRBJ1-3; D is uncertain. Germline values: CDR1 DFQATT, CDR2 SNEGSKA (reference sequence). The CDR3 runs to 13 residues. V dropped 5 bases and J dropped 4 bases, with 12 bases sitting between them. The chain's CDR3 is CSAETSVGNTIYF. The CDR3 coding sequence is TGCAGTGCTGAGACCTCGGTGGGAAACACCATATATTTT.

At least ten counts were recorded for this clonotype. The chain is built from TRBV7-3 and TRBJ2-1; the match to TRBD2 covers 11 bases. Germline lookup yields CDR1 SGHTA and CDR2 FQGTGA. With V trimmed by 5 bases and J by 8 bases, 8 bases remained unmatched. This CDR3 is built from 15 residues. DNA of the CDR3: TGTGCCAGCAGCAAAAAGGTAGCGGGAGGGGATGAGCAGTTCTTC. Translated, it gives CASSKKVAGGDEQFF.

The chain has TRBV11-2 and TRBJ2-1; 8 nucleotides line up with TRBD1. This CDR3 contains 15 residues. Losses at the gene ends were 4 bases for V and 9 bases for J; bases not matched to a gene: 11. The germline V gene has CDR1 SGHAT and CDR2 FQNNGV. In DNA form, the CDR3 reads TGTGCCAGCAGCTCTACCCAGGGGGCCAGGAGTGAGCAGTTCTTC. It encodes CASSSTQGARSEQFF. Combining the CDR3 with reference TRBV11-2 and TRBJ2-1 gives the whole variable domain EAGVAQSPRYKIIEKRQSVAFWCNPISGHATLYWYQQILGQGPKLLIQFQNNGVVDDSQLPKDRFSAERLKGVDSTLKIQPAKLEDSAVYLCASSSTQGARSEQFFGPGTRLTVL.

The sample holds a few counts of this clonotype. V and J are TRBV7-3 and TRBJ1-6; a weak D match, TRBD1 (6 bases). CDR1 SGHTA and CDR2 FQGTGA come from the germline V gene. The CDR3 length is 16 residues. V dropped 1 base and J dropped 5 bases, with 12 bases sitting between them. The CDR3 loop reads CASSLKPRQDNSPLHF. In nucleotides, the CDR3 is TGTGCCAGCAGCTTAAAGCCCCGACAGGATAATTCACCCCTCCACTTT.

The chain employs TRBV12-3 or TRBV12-4 and TRBJ2-3; D is uncertain. Trimming cost V 3 bases and J 2 bases, with 3 bases left between them. The CDR3 runs 12 residues. In DNA form, the CDR3 reads TGTGCCAGCAGTTTCCACACAGATACGCAGTATTTT. Encoded protein: CASSFHTDTQYF.

The chain employs TRBV5-1 and TRBJ2-1, with D perhaps matching TRBD1 (6 bases). The CDR3 totals 16 residues. Trimming cost V 6 bases and J 7 bases, with 23 bases left between them. CDR1 SGHRS and CDR2 YFSETQ come from the germline V gene. Written as DNA, the CDR3 is TGCGCCAGCATGATAACAGGGTCGGGGATATGGAATGAGCAGTTCTTC. Its protein is CASMITGSGIWNEQFF.

This clonotype has a handful of counts. J is TRBJ2-7 and V is TRBV29-1; no clear D. Germline CDR1 reads SQVTM; CDR2 reads ANQGSEA. The CDR3 is 11 amino acids. The V and J ends lost 5 bases and 4 bases respectively, with 9 bases between them. CDR3 bases: TGCAGCGTTCAATGGGGTTACGAGCAGTACTTC. This gives the protein CSVQWGYEQYF.

This clonotype was observed a few times. The V call is TRBV30, the J call TRBJ1-6; possible D gene TRBD1, 5 bases. The germline V gene has CDR1 GTSNPN and CDR2 SVGIG (reference sequence). The V end lost 2 bases, the J end lost 9 bases, and 11 bases lay between the germline ends. This CDR3 comprises 13 residues. The CDR3: CAWSPGGGSPLHF. The CDR3 DNA is TGTGCCTGGAGTCCGGGCGGGGGTTCACCCCTCCACTTT.